This T cell receptor beta chain was retrieved from a study of CD8 T cells in ankylosing spondylitis. Study-wide findings and caveats: Disease-linked clones displayed a CD8+ phenotype and appeared relatively rarely in peripheral blood.

There are many counts of this clonotype. The target antigen is unknown. TCRdb fed the 5' RACE reads into MiXCR, producing one record per CDR3 protein. The profile shows under 250,000 distinct CDR3 sequences, around 8% of them singletons. J gave up 8 bases and V 1 base, and 10 bases lay outside the gene matches. The CDR3 is 17 amino acids. Germline loops: CDR1 SGHRS, CDR2 YFSETQ. This chain connects TRBV5-1 to TRBJ2-1, with 12 bases lining up with TRBD2. The sequenced sample was blood, either unsorted or a sorted T cell fraction (not recorded which). The sequence came from a female donor with ankylosing spondylitis or in good health (not recorded which). DNA for the CDR3: TGCGCCAGCAGCTTGCTCCCTCGAACTAGCGGGAGGTATGAGCAGTTCTTC. Protein: CASSLLPRTSGRYEQFF.